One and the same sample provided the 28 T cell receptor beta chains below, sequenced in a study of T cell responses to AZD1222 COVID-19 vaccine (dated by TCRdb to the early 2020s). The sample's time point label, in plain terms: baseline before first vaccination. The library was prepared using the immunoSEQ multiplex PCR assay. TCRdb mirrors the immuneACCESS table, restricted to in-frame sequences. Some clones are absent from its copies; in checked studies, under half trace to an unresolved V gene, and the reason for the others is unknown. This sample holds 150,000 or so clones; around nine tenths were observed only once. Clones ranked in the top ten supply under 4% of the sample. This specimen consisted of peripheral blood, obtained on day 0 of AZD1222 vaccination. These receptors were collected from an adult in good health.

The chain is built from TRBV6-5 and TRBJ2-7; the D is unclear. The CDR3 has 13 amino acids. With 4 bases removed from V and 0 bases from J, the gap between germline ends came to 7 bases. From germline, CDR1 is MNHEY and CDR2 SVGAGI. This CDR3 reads CASSLAISYEQYF. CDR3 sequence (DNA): TGTGCCAGCAGTTTGGCTATCTCCTACGAGCAGTACTTC.

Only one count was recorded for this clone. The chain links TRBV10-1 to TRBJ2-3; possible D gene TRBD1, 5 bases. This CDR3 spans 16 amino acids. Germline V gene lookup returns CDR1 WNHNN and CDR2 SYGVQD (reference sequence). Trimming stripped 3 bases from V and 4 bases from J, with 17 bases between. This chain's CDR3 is CASSESVSGYADTQYF. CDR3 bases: TGCGCCAGCAGTGAATCGGTCTCAGGGTATGCAGATACGCAGTATTTT.

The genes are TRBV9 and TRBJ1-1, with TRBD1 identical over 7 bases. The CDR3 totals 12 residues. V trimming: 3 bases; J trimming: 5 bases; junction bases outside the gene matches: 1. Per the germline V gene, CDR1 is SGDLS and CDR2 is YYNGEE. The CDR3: CASSAGGTEAFF. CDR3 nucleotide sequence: TGTGCCAGCAGCGCAGGGGGGACTGAAGCTTTCTTT.

CDR3 region: CASSQVRGQSGNTIYF. The CDR3 nucleotides are TGCGCCAGCAGCCAAGTCAGGGGGCAGTCCGGAAACACCATATATTTT. The rearrangement joins TRBV4-1 to TRBJ1-3, with TRBD1 matching over 8 bases. Trimming cost V 1 base and J 4 bases; bases outside gene matches: 6. This CDR3 has 16 amino acids. Germline-derived CDR1 and CDR2 are MGHRA and YSYEKL.

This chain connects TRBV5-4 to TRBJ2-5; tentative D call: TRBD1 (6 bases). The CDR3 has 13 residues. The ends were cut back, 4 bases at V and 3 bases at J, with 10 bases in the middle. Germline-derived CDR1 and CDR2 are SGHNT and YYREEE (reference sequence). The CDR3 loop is CASSPTGEETQYF. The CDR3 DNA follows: TGTGCCAGCAGCCCGACAGGAGAAGAGACCCAGTACTTC.

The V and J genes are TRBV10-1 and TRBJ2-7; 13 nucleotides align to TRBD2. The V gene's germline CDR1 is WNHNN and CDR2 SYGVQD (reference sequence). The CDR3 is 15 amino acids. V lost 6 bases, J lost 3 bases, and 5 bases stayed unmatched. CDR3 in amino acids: CASSRRTSGSYEQYF. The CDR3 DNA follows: TGCGCCAGCAGCCGAAGGACTAGCGGGAGCTACGAGCAGTACTTC.

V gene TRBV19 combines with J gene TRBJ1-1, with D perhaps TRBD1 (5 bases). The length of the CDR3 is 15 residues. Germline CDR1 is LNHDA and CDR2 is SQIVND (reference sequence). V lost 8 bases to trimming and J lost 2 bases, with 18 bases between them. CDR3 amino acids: CASSIVRGGNTEAFF. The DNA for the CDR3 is TGTGCCAGTTCAATCGTGAGGGGCGGAAACACTGAAGCTTTCTTT.

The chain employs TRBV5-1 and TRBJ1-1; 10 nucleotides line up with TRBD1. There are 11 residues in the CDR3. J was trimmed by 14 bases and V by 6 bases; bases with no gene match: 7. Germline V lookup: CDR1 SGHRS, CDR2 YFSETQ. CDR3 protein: CASIGTGVAFF. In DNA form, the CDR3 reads TGCGCCAGCATCGGGACAGGGGTTGCCTTCTTT.

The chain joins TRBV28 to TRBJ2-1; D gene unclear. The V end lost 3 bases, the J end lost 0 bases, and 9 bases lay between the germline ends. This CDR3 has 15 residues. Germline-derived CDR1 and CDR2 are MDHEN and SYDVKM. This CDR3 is CASSFNSDSYNEQFF. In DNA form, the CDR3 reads TGTGCCAGCAGTTTTAATTCTGACTCCTACAATGAGCAGTTCTTC. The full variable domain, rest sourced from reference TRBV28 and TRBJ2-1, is DVKVTQSSRYLVKRTGEKVFLECVQDMDHENMFWYRQDPGLGLRLIYFSYDVKMKEKGDIPEGYSVSREKKERFSLILESASTNQTSMYLCASSFNSDSYNEQFFGPGTRLTVL.

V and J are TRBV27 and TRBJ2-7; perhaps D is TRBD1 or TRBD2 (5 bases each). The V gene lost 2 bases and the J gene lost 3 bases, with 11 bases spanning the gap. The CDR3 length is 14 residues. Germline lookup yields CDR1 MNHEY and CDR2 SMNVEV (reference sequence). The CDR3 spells CASSLGGQLYEQYF. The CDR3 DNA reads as TGTGCCAGCAGTTTAGGAGGACAACTCTACGAGCAGTACTTC.

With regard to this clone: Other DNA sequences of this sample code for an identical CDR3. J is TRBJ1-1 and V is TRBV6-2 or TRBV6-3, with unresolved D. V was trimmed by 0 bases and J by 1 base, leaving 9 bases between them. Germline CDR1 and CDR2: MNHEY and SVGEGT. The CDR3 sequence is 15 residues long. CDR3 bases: TGTGCCAGCAGTTACTCGAATACAGCGAACACTGAAGCTTTCTTT. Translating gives CASSYSNTANTEAFF.

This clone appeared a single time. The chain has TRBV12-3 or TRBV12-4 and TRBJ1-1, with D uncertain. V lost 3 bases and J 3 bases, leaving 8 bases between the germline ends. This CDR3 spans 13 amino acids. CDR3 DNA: TGTGCCAGCAGTTTCGATCAGGACACTGAAGCTTTCTTT. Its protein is CASSFDQDTEAFF.

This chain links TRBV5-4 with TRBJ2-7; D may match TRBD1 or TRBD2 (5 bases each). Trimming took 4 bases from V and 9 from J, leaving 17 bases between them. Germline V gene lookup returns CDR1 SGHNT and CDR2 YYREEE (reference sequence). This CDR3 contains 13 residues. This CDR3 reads CASSPRDGVAQYF. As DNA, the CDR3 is TGTGCCAGCAGCCCCCGGGACGGGGTCGCGCAGTACTTC.

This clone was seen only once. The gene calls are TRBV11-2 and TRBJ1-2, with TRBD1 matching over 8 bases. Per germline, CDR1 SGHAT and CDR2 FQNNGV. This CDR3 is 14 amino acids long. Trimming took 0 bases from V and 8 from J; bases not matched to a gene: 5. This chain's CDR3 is CASSLDDRGEGYTF. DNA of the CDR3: TGTGCCAGCAGCTTAGACGACAGGGGAGAAGGCTACACCTTC.

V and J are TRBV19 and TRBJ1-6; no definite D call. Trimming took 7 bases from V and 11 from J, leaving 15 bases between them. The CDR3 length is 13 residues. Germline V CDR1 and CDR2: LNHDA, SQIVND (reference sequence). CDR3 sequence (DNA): TGTGCCAGTAAAGACTCAGCCGGTACACCCCTCCACTTT. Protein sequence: CASKDSAGTPLHF.

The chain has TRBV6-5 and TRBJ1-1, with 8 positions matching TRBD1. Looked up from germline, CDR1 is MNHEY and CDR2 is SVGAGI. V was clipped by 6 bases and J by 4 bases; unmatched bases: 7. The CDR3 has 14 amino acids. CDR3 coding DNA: TGTGCCAGCAGACTGAGGACAGGGACCACTGAAGCTTTCTTT. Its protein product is CASRLRTGTTEAFF.

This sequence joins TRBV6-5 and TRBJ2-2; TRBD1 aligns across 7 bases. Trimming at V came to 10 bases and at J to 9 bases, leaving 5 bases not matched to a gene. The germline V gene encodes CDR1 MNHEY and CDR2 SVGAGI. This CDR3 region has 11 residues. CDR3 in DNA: TGTGCCACCAAAGGGGGCCGGGAGCTGTTTTTT. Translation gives CATKGGRELFF.

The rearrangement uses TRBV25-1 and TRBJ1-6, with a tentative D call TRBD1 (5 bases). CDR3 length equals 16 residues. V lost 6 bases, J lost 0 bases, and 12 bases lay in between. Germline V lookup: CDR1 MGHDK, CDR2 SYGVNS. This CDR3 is CASRGLGSSYNSPLHF. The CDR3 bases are TGTGCCAGCAGGGGACTGGGAAGCTCCTATAATTCACCCCTCCACTTT.

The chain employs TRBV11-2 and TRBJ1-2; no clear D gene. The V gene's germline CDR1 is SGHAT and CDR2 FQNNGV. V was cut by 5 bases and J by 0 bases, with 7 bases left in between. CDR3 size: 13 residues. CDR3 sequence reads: CASSLTANYGYTF. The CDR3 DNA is TGTGCCAGCAGCCTCACAGCTAACTATGGCTACACCTTC.

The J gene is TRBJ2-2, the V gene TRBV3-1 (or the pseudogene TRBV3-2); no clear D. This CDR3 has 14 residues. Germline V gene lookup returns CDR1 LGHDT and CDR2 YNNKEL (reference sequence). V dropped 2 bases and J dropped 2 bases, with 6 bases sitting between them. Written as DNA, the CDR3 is TGTGCCAGCAGCCAAATACGCAACACCGGGGAGCTGTTTTTT. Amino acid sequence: CASSQIRNTGELFF.

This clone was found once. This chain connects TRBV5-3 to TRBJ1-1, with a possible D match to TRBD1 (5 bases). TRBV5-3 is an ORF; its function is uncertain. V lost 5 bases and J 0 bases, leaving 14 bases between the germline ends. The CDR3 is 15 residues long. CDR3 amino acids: CARRNPGHLNTEAFF. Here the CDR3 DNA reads TGTGCCAGAAGGAACCCGGGGCACCTGAACACTGAAGCTTTCTTT.

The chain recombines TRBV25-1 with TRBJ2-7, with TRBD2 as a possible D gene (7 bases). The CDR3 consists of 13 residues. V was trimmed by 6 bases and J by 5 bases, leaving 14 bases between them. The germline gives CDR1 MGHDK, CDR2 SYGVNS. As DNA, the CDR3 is TGTGCCAGCAGGGCGGGGGCCCGGGACGAGCAGTACTTC. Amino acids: CASRAGARDEQYF.

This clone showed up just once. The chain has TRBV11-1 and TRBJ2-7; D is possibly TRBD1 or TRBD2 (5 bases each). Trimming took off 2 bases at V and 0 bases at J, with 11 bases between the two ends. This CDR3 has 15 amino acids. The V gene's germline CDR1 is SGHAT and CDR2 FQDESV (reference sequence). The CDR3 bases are TGTGCCAGCAGCTTATCTAGGGACCCCTCCTACGAGCAGTACTTC. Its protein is CASSLSRDPSYEQYF. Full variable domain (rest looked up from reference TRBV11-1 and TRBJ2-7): EAEVAQSPRYKITEKSQAVAFWCDPISGHATLYWYRQILGQGPELLVQFQDESVVDDSQLPKDRFSAERLKGVDSTLKIQPAELGDSAMYLCASSLSRDPSYEQYFGPGTRLTVT.

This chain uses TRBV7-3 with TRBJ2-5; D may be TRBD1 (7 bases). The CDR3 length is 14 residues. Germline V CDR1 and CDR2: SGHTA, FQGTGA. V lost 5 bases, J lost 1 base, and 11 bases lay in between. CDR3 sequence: CASSPQGGQETQYF. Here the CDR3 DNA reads TGTGCCAGCAGCCCCCAGGGGGGCCAAGAGACCCAGTACTTC.

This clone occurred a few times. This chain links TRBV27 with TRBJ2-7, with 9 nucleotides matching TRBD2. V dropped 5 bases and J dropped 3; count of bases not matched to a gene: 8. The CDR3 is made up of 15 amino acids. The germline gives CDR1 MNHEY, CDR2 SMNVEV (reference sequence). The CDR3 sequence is CASSPPAGGVYEQYF. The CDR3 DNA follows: TGTGCCAGCAGTCCGCCCGCGGGAGGGGTCTACGAGCAGTACTTC.

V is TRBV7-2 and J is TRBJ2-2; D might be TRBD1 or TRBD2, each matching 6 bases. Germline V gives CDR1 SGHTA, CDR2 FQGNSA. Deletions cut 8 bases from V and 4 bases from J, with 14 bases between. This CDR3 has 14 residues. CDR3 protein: CASWSGGGTGELFF. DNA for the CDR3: TGTGCCAGCTGGTCTGGAGGGGGCACCGGGGAGCTGTTTTTT.

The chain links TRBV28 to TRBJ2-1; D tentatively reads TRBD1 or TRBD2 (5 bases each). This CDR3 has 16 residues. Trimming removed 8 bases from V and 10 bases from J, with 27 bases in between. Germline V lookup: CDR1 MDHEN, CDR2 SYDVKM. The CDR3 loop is CASGSIRDLIRREQFF. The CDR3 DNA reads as TGTGCCAGCGGGTCTATCCGGGACCTAATTCGCAGGGAGCAGTTCTTC. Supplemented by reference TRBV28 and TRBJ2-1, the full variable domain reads DVKVTQSSRYLVKRTGEKVFLECVQDMDHENMFWYRQDPGLGLRLIYFSYDVKMKEKGDIPEGYSVSREKKERFSLILESASTNQTSMYLCASGSIRDLIRREQFFGPGTRLTVL.

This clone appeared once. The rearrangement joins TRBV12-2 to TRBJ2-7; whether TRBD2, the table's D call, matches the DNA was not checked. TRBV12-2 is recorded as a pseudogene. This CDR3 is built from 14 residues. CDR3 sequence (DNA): TGTGCAAGTCGCTTGAAAGCGGGAGGCCACGAGCAGTACTTC. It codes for CASRLKAGGHEQYF.